This TCR beta chain was observed in a study of blood T cell repertoires in COVID-19. At the level of the study: COVID-19 samples from acute and convalescent phases originated in the United States, Italy and Spain. T cells, B-cell-depleted T cells, or PBMCs provided the cDNA or gDNA that served as material.

Trimming removed 4 bases from V and 0 bases from J, with 10 bases in between. CDR1 is SGHRS, CDR2 YFSETQ, per germline. The CDR3 is 14 residues long. Clones were read by immunoSEQ multiplex PCR, and TCRdb kept only the in-frame ones, dropping some. In the table there are fewer than 35,000 clones, 80% to 90% of which are singletons. Sequencing used peripheral blood. The chain uses TRBV5-1 and TRBJ1-1, with D unresolved. This clonotype was obtained from a woman of 80 years or more with active or convalescent COVID-19. CDR3 DNA sequence: TGCGCCAGCAGCCACGCGGGGATGAACACTGAAGCTTTCTTT. This translates into CASSHAGMNTEAFF.